The following is a T cell receptor beta chain sequence with its context. Its antigen remains unknown. From germline, CDR1 is SGHRS and CDR2 YFSETQ. Trimming stripped 4 bases from V and 5 bases from J, with 24 bases between. The length of the CDR3 is 17 residues. These data originate in a study of T cell responses to AZD1222 COVID-19 vaccine. Study-level findings and limits: The breadth and depth of Spike-specific TCRs increased once two AZD1222 doses had been given. Repertoire sampling happened only post peak T cell response. The span of vaccine-associated CD4 TCRs extended across spike, with dominance at 160-218 and 743-854. Just 5 to 7 AZD1222 recipients were seropositive at baseline.

Sequencing used immunoSEQ multiplex PCR; TCRdb keeps in-frame clones, though not all of them. The sample holds fewer than 200,000 clones; roughly 92% are singletons and the top ten take less than 4%. The V and J genes are TRBV5-1 and TRBJ2-5; tentative D call: TRBD1 (5 bases). Sequenced here: peripheral blood, sampled 28 days after the second dose of the MenACWY control vaccine. The TCR originated in an adult who received the MenACWY meningococcal vaccine as a control. CDR3 in DNA: TGCGCCAGCAGCCGCAGGCCCCAGGGCGAAGGCTTGGAGACCCAGTACTTC. It encodes CASSRRPQGEGLETQYF.